The 4 T cell receptor beta chains presented below share a single source sample, sequenced in a study of blood T cells in healthy people across ages. Using a J-beta primer mix together with a sample-barcoded 5' primer, a second PCR was run for about 6 to 11 cycles. Using its own MiXCR run on the 5' RACE reads, TCRdb lists one record per CDR3 protein. The table records hundreds of thousands of distinct CDR3 sequences, 20% to 25% of them present only once. These data were also reused for a study on T cells of mothers and their children.

Sequenced material: blood. The receptors originated from a boy younger than 18 in good health.

The genes are TRBV28 and TRBJ2-3; 13 positions agree with TRBD2. The CDR3 consists of 15 residues. Germline assignment: CDR1 MDHEN and CDR2 SYDVKM. Trimming took 6 bases from V and 2 from J; bases not matched to a gene: 2. CDR3 amino acids: CASRGLAGSTDTQYF. In DNA form, the CDR3 reads TGTGCCAGCAGGGGACTAGCGGGATCCACAGATACGCAGTATTTT.

This chain connects TRBV5-6 to TRBJ2-5; D is perhaps TRBD2 (6 bases). Germline lookup yields CDR1 SGHDT and CDR2 YYEEEE. The CDR3 length is 17 residues. V was clipped by 1 base and J by 1 base, with 17 bases between them. The CDR3 loop reads CASSLSGGLPVQETQYF. The CDR3 region has the DNA TGTGCCAGCAGCTTGTCCGGGGGACTTCCAGTCCAAGAGACCCAGTACTTC.

This chain links TRBV19 with TRBJ1-5; D is unclear. Germline CDR1 LNHDA, CDR2 SQIVND (reference sequence). This CDR3 comprises 15 residues. V lost 2 bases and J 4 bases, leaving 12 bases between the germline ends. The CDR3 region is CASSISAFVNQPQHF. CDR3 DNA: TGTGCCAGTAGTATATCGGCATTCGTGAATCAGCCCCAGCATTTT.

This clonotype was seen a few times. The J gene is TRBJ2-3, the V gene TRBV29-1, with TRBD2 identical over 10 bases. Germline trimming cut 4 bases from V and 4 bases from J; bases unmatched to any gene: 2. Germline V lookup: CDR1 SQVTM, CDR2 ANQGSEA. CDR3 length equals 13 residues. CDR3 sequence reads: CSVGLAGADTQYF. In DNA, the CDR3 is TGCAGCGTTGGTCTAGCGGGGGCAGATACGCAGTATTTT.